The source of this TCR beta chain is a study of cytomegalovirus exposure and HLA in healthy donors. Study details: The same platform as the 500 to 700 first-cohort repertoires was used for the 120 or so validation repertoires, a later analysis reported. Regarding the study as a whole: While the bulk of TCR sequences proved rare, some public TCRs turned up in many donors. The study flagged 150 to 200 TCR beta chains as cytomegalovirus-associated.

About this clone: Its antigen is currently unknown.

Sequencing was performed with immunoSEQ multiplex PCR; in TCRdb, only in-frame clones are kept and a portion is missing. The sample consists of fewer than 350,000 clones, 85% to 90% of them appearing once. Germline V gives CDR1 ENHRY, CDR2 SYGVKD. The V end lost 11 bases, the J end lost 7 bases, and 35 bases lay between the germline ends. CDR3 size: 19 residues. This clonotype originated in a woman aged 18-29 years in good health and CMV-seronegative. The specimen sequenced was PBMCs. V usage is TRBV10-3 and J usage is TRBJ2-2; D perhaps matches TRBD2 (6 bases). The CDR3 DNA follows: TGTGCCCCATCAGGTCCGATAGCGGCATATCCCGGGAAGGACGGGGAGCTGTTTTTT. Its translation is CAPSGPIAAYPGKDGELFF.